This T cell receptor beta chain was recovered during a study of regulatory T cells in long-lasting Graves disease. Construction of the TCR beta libraries employed iRepertoire HTBI primers in conjunction with Arm-PCR of CDR3 regions. Each CDR3 protein gets one entry after TCRdb re-called the multiplex PCR reads with MiXCR. Counted here are over 500,000 distinct CDR3 sequences, roughly 15% occurring once; the ten biggest clones make up 15% to 20%. The time point here: newly diagnosed GD, antithyroid drugs for less than 3 months. TCR sequences were obtained from RNA taken from PBMCs. This clonotype was seen more than once but under ten times. Germline CDR1 reads SGHDT; CDR2 reads YYEEEE. Deletions cut 4 bases from V and 10 bases from J, with 18 bases between. The CDR3 contains 14 residues. The same sample was also studied in work on T cells in Graves' hyperthyroidism and ophthalmopathy. That paper notes: Patients having uncontrolled infection, another autoimmune disease, pregnancy or lactation were not included. RT-PCR in the first round (using the HTBI primer set) targeted the TCR CDR3. Within blood appeared most thyroid clonotypes that had expanded above 0.001.

The source is a woman younger than 45 with Graves disease. The V gene is TRBV5-6, the J gene TRBJ2-1; D could derive from TRBD1 or TRBD2 (5 bases each). The sample was peripheral blood mononuclear cells (PBMCs), taken at new diagnosis, from a patient treated with antithyroid drugs. CDR3 amino acids: CASSPLLGRVEQFF. CDR3 in DNA: TGTGCCAGCAGCCCGCTTTTGGGGCGGGTCGAGCAGTTCTTC.